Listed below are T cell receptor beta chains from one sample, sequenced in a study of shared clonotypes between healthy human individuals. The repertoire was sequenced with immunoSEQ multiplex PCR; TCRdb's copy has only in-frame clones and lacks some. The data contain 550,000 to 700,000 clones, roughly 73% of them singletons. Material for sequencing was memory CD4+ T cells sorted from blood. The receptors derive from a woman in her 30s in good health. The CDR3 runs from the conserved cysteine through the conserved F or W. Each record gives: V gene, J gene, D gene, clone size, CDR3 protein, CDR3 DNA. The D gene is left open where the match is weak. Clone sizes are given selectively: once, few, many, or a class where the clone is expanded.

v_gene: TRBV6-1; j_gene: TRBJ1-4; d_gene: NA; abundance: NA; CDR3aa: CASSEGSNREKLFF; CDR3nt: TGTGCCAGCTCCGAGGGGTCTAATAGAGAAAAACTGTTTTTT
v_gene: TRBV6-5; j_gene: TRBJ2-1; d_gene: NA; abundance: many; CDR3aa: CASHKGIESYNEQFF; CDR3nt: TGTGCCAGCCACAAGGGAATAGAGTCCTACAATGAGCAGTTCTTC
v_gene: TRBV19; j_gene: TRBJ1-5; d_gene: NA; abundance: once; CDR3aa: CASSLLLGSNQPQHF; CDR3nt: TGTGCCAGTAGCTTATTACTGGGGAGCAATCAGCCCCAGCATTTT
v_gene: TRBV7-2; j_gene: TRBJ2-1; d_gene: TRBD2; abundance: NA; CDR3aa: CASSLQGTSGLNEQFF; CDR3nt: TGTGCCAGCAGCCTACAAGGGACTAGCGGGCTCAATGAGCAGTTCTTC
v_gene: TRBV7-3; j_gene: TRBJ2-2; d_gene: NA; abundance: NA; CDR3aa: CASSLSQDGELFF; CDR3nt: TGTGCCAGCAGCTTATCTCAGGACGGGGAGCTGTTTTTT
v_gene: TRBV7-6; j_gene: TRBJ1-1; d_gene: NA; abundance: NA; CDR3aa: CASSPGALYTEAFF; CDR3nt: TGTGCCAGCAGCCCGGGGGCCCTATACACTGAAGCTTTCTTT
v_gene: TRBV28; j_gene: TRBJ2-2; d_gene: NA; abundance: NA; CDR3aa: CASGLGGPGELFF; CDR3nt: TGTGCCAGCGGACTCGGAGGGCCCGGGGAGCTGTTTTTT
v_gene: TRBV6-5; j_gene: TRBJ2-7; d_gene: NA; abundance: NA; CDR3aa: CASSWTVSSYEQYF; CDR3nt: TGTGCCAGCAGTTGGACGGTAAGCTCCTACGAGCAGTACTTC
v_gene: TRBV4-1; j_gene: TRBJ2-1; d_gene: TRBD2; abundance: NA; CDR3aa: CASSQRLAASSYNEQFF; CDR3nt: TGCGCTAGCAGCCAACGGCTAGCGGCAAGCTCCTACAATGAGCAGTTCTTC
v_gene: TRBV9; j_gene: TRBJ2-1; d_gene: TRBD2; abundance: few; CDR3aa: CASSVELAGAYEQFF; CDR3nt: TGTGCCAGCAGCGTAGAACTAGCGGGAGCCTATGAGCAGTTCTTC
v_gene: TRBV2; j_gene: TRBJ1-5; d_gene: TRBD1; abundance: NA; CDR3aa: CASDGQASYSNQPQHF; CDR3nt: TGTGCCAGCGATGGACAGGCCTCCTATAGCAATCAGCCCCAGCATTTT
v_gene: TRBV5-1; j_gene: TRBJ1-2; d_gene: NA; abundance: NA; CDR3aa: CASSSALRGNGYTF; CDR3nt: TGCGCCAGCAGCTCCGCACTCCGCGGCAATGGCTACACCTTC